This T cell receptor (beta chain) was identified in a study of PD-L1 blockade in urothelial cancer. At the level of the study: Bladder-origin urothelial cancer in males described about 90% of the 29 patients.

Only in-frame clones appear in the TCRdb table, and some are missing; sequencing was by immunoSEQ multiplex PCR. The data show tens of thousands of clones, 81% seen once. Germline trimming cut 9 bases from V and 5 bases from J; bases unmatched to any gene: 9. The CDR3 is 14 residues long. Germline CDR1 and CDR2: MNHEY and SMNVEV (reference sequence). Time point given: pretreatment peripheral blood. Patients' cancers were locally advanced or metastatic urothelial carcinomas. The clonotype originates from a man aged 65-85 years with urothelial cancer. The material sequenced was PBMCs, taken around atezolizumab (anti-PD-L1) treatment. The gene calls are TRBV27 and TRBJ2-1, with TRBD1 matching 8 bases. The CDR3 DNA follows: TGTGCCAGTAGATTTACAGGGGGACACAATGAGCAGTTCTTC. Amino acid sequence: CASRFTGGHNEQFF.